The next 30 T cell receptor beta chains were all read from a single sample in a study of cytomegalovirus exposure and HLA in healthy donors. PCR employed 60 Vbeta and 13 Jbeta primers. Data came from immunoSEQ multiplex PCR; TCRdb stores just in-frame clones and leaves some out. The data show 150,000 to 160,000 clones, with roughly three quarters seen just once and roughly 8% held by the top ten. The sequencing sample was made of PBMCs. The source of these receptors is a man aged 25-45 years in good health and CMV-seropositive.

This clone was counted between two and nine times. The CDR3, as DNA: TGTGCCAGCAGCCCGGGACTTTCGAGCTCCTACGAGCAGTACTTC. Protein product: CASSPGLSSSYEQYF. The rearrangement joins TRBV5-6 to TRBJ2-7; TRBD2 is a possible D gene (6 bases). Germline loops: CDR1 SGHDT, CDR2 YYEEEE. The CDR3 sequence is 15 residues long. V lost 4 bases and J 0 bases, leaving 14 bases between the germline ends.

V is TRBV28 and J is TRBJ1-5, with D possibly TRBD1 on 5 matching bases. Germline V CDR1 and CDR2: MDHEN, SYDVKM. This CDR3 region has 16 residues. V lost 6 bases and J 5 bases, leaving 20 bases between the germline ends. In DNA, the CDR3 is TGTGCCAGCAGGCCTATGGGGGGGAGTCAAGATCAGCCCCAGCATTTT. Protein product: CASRPMGGSQDQPQHF.

The table lists this clone with a few counts. This chain joins TRBV7-2 and TRBJ1-1, with D perhaps matching TRBD1 (5 bases). Trimming removed 5 bases from V and 1 base from J, with 11 bases in between. The CDR3 is 14 amino acids. In germline, CDR1 is SGHTA, CDR2 FQGNSA. CDR3 sequence (DNA): TGTGCCAGCAGCCCACGTAGGGGGAACACTGAAGCTTTCTTT. It is translated as CASSPRRGNTEAFF. The full variable domain, with the rest looked up from reference TRBV7-2 and TRBJ1-1, is GAGVSQSPSNKVTEKGKDVELRCDPISGHTALYWYRQSLGQGLEFLIYFQGNSAPDKSGLPSDRFSAERTGGSVSTLTIQRTQQEDSAVYLCASSPRRGNTEAFFGQGTRLTVV.

V is TRBV10-1 and J is TRBJ2-7; TRBD1 matches 8 bases. V was pared by 6 bases and J by 0 bases, with 10 bases of the junction left unmatched. The CDR3 loop spans 16 amino acids. Germline CDR1 is WNHNN and CDR2 is SYGVQD (reference sequence). The CDR3, as DNA: TGCGCCAGCAGGCGATACCGGGACAGGAGCTCCTACGAGCAGTACTTC. Its translation: CASRRYRDRSSYEQYF.

This chain joins TRBV7-3 and TRBJ2-1, with 13 bases identical to TRBD2. The CDR3 has 15 residues. Germline CDR1 is SGHTA and CDR2 is FQGTGA. J was trimmed by 5 bases and V by 5 bases; bases with no gene match: 3. CDR3: CASSLGLAGNNEQFF. DNA for the CDR3: TGTGCCAGCAGCCTGGGACTAGCGGGGAACAATGAGCAGTTCTTC.

The chain combines TRBV10-3 with TRBJ1-5, with 7 bases aligning to TRBD1. Per germline, CDR1 ENHRY and CDR2 SYGVKD. V lost 2 bases to trimming and J lost 4 bases; unmatched junction nucleotides: 2. The CDR3 covers 14 residues. The CDR3 spells CAISEPTGNQPQHF. The CDR3 DNA sequence: TGTGCCATCAGTGAGCCGACAGGGAATCAGCCCCAGCATTTT.

This chain connects TRBV6-1 to TRBJ1-5; 11 nucleotides align to TRBD1. V dropped 4 bases and J dropped 5; count of bases not matched to a gene: 10. The CDR3 extends over 17 amino acids. Germline-derived CDR1 and CDR2 are MNHNS and SASEGT. The CDR3 DNA reads as TGTGCCAGCAGTGCTCGAGGTGGACAGGGGGCCTATCAGCCCCAGCATTTT. Translated, it gives CASSARGGQGAYQPQHF.

V is TRBV10-3 and J is TRBJ2-7; TRBD2 matches at 13 bases. Germline V CDR1 and CDR2: ENHRY, SYGVKD. V trimming: 0 bases; J trimming: 4 bases; junction bases outside the gene matches: 9. The CDR3 sequence is 18 residues long. The CDR3 here is CAISESRRGLAGAYEQYF. As DNA, the CDR3 is TGTGCCATCAGTGAGTCGAGAAGAGGACTAGCGGGAGCGTACGAGCAGTACTTC.

The J gene is TRBJ2-5, the V gene TRBV7-2, with a weak D call TRBD2 (5 bases). The V and J ends lost 1 base and 4 bases respectively, with 7 bases between them. Germline V lookup: CDR1 SGHTA, CDR2 FQGNSA. The CDR3 totals 13 residues. CDR3 in amino acids: CASSLGGPETQYF. The CDR3 coding sequence is TGTGCCAGCAGCTTAGGAGGGCCAGAGACCCAGTACTTC.

This clone showed up just a few times. At one boundary the junction diverges from the germline segment, which might be a read error. V gene TRBV20-1 combines with J gene TRBJ1-2, with D unclear. CDR1 is DFQATT, CDR2 SNEGSKA, per germline (reference sequence). The CDR3 sequence is 9 residues long. CDR3 sequence: CSAREERVF. Written as DNA, the CDR3 is TGCAGTGCTAGAGAGGAGAGGGTCTTC.

This chain uses TRBV5-4 with TRBJ2-5, with a weak D call TRBD1 (6 bases). Germline assignment: CDR1 SGHNT and CDR2 YYREEE (reference sequence). The V end was cut by 2 bases, the J end by 5 bases, with 7 bases between. There are 12 residues in the CDR3. CDR3 in amino acids: CASSLQGETQYF. The CDR3 DNA is TGTGCCAGCAGCTTACAGGGCGAGACCCAGTACTTC.

This clone was detected once. The chain joins TRBV5-1 to TRBJ1-3; D gene uncertain. Trimming stripped 4 bases from V and 0 bases from J, with 14 bases between. Germline V CDR1 and CDR2: SGHRS, YFSETQ. The CDR3 covers 16 residues. CDR3 nucleotide sequence: TGCGCCAGCAGCGGATACACGGAGAGCTCTGGAAACACCATATATTTT. Protein product: CASSGYTESSGNTIYF.

This clone has only a few counts. The CDR3 nucleotides read TGTGCCAGCAGCTTAAGAGACCGGGGACAGGGGGGCGAGCAGTACTTC. This gives the protein CASSLRDRGQGGEQYF. The V and J genes are TRBV7-8 and TRBJ2-7; 11 nucleotides line up with TRBD1. The CDR3 is 16 residues long. Germline V gene data show CDR1 as SGHVS and CDR2 as FQNEAQ. V lost 2 bases and J lost 6; bases outside the gene matches: 9.

The table lists this clone with a few counts. The rearrangement joins TRBV7-8 to TRBJ2-2, with D possibly matching TRBD1 (6 bases). The CDR3 is 14 residues long. Between the trimmed V and J ends, which lost 8 bases and 4 bases, there was a span of 14 bases. CDR1 is SGHVS and CDR2 is FQNEAQ in the germline V gene. For the CDR3, the DNA is TGTGCCAGCGGCCTGGACAGCTCCACCGGGGAGCTGTTTTTT. Encoded protein: CASGLDSSTGELFF. Combining the CDR3 with reference TRBV7-8 and TRBJ2-2 gives the whole variable domain GAGVSQSPRYKVAKRGQDVALRCDPISGHVSLFWYQQALGQGPEFLTYFQNEAQLDKSGLPSDRFFAERPEGSVSTLKIQRTQQEDSAVYLCASGLDSSTGELFFGEGSRLTVL.

The chain links TRBV9 to TRBJ2-6; D is perhaps TRBD1 (6 bases). The germline gives CDR1 SGDLS, CDR2 YYNGEE. This CDR3 has 15 amino acids. V lost 7 bases and J lost 4, with 15 bases in between. CDR3 protein: CASGADRPGANVLTF. The CDR3 DNA sequence: TGTGCCAGCGGTGCAGACAGGCCCGGGGCCAACGTCCTGACTTTC.

This CDR3 reads CASSLVPSGGVGNEKLFF. DNA for the CDR3: TGTGCCAGCTCACTCGTTCCTTCAGGGGGCGTCGGTAATGAAAAACTGTTTTTT. V and J are TRBV18 and TRBJ1-4; the match to TRBD1 covers 8 bases. The J segment lost 4 bases and the V segment lost 4 bases, leaving 14 bases of the junction unmatched. This CDR3 contains 18 residues. Germline CDR1 and CDR2: KGHSH and LQKENI. Full variable domain (outside the CDR3, taken from reference TRBV18 and TRBJ1-4): NAGVMQNPRHLVRRRGQEARLRCSPMKGHSHVYWYRQLPEEGLKFMVYLQKENIIDESGMPKERFSAEFPKEGPSILRIQQVVRGDSAAYFCASSLVPSGGVGNEKLFFGSGTQLSVL.

The chain carries TRBV2 and TRBJ2-2; 10 nucleotides agree with TRBD1. CDR3 length: 14 residues. The germline V gene encodes CDR1 SNHLY and CDR2 FYNNEI. J was trimmed by 4 bases and V by 8 bases; bases with no gene match: 4. CDR3 DNA sequence: TGTGCCAGCTTTAGGGACAGGGGCACCGGGGAGCTGTTTTTT. Amino acids: CASFRDRGTGELFF.

This clone was counted once. The rearrangement uses TRBV28 and TRBJ1-1, with no clear D. The germline gives CDR1 MDHEN, CDR2 SYDVKM. V was clipped by 3 bases and J by 2 bases, with 7 bases between them. CDR3 length equals 13 residues. The CDR3 DNA is TGTGCCAGCAGTTTTGCTAAAAACACTGAAGCTTTCTTT. Amino acids: CASSFAKNTEAFF.

This chain connects TRBV15 to TRBJ2-7; tentative D call: TRBD2 (6 bases). Germline CDR1 LNHNV, CDR2 YYDKDF (reference sequence). The V end was cut by 10 bases, the J end by 3 bases, with 13 bases between. The CDR3 totals 12 residues. The CDR3 here is CAITGLVYEQYF. As DNA, the CDR3 is TGTGCCATCACGGGACTCGTCTACGAGCAGTACTTC.

CDR3 sequence reads: CASSESGLNTEAFF. The CDR3, as DNA: TGTGCCAGCAGTGAATCAGGGCTGAACACTGAAGCTTTCTTT. The genes are TRBV6-1 and TRBJ1-1; the D gene is possibly TRBD1 (5 bases). There are 14 residues in the CDR3. Trimming removed 2 bases from V and 0 bases from J, with 7 bases in between. Per germline, CDR1 MNHNS and CDR2 SASEGT.

J is TRBJ2-5 and V is TRBV7-9; the match to TRBD1 covers 9 bases. Near its end, the DNA agrees better with TRBJ2-7, so the J call may be wrong. The CDR3 has 14 residues. Germline V gene data show CDR1 as SEHNR and CDR2 as FQNEAQ (reference sequence). CDR3 nucleotides: TGTGCCAGCAGCCCGGGACAGGGCGTCAACGAGCAGTACTTC. It yields the protein CASSPGQGVNEQYF.

This chain uses TRBV30 with TRBJ2-7; D possibly corresponds to TRBD2 (6 bases). Germline assignment: CDR1 GTSNPN and CDR2 SVGIG (reference sequence). The CDR3 is made up of 13 amino acids. Between the trimmed V and J ends, which lost 3 bases and 4 bases, there was a span of 13 bases. CDR3 sequence reads: CAWRTPAGYEQYF. The CDR3 DNA sequence: TGTGCCTGGAGGACCCCGGCGGGATACGAGCAGTACTTC.

V and J are TRBV9 and TRBJ2-7; no firm D call. This CDR3 is built from 14 residues. Germline CDR1 is SGDLS and CDR2 is YYNGEE. V lost 0 bases to trimming and J lost 2 bases, with 9 bases between them. The DNA for the CDR3 is TGTGCCAGCAGCGTAGGGGCGACGACCTACGAGCAGTACTTC. Protein: CASSVGATTYEQYF. Drawing the rest from reference TRBV9 and TRBJ2-7, the complete variable domain is DSGVTQTPKHLITATGQRVTLRCSPRSGDLSVYWYQQSLDQGLQFLIQYYNGEERAKGNILERFSAQQFPDLHSELNLSSLELGDSALYFCASSVGATTYEQYFGPGTRLTVT.

V usage is TRBV28 and J usage is TRBJ2-3; TRBD2 agrees at 8 bases. The CDR3 is 16 residues long. V shed 3 bases and J 1 base; nucleotides not matched to a gene: 6. Germline-derived CDR1 and CDR2 are MDHEN and SYDVKM. The CDR3: CASSFLAGRGTDTQYF. DNA for the CDR3: TGTGCCAGCAGTTTTCTAGCGGGCCGGGGCACAGATACGCAGTATTTT.

The chain couples TRBV28 to TRBJ1-4; 8 nucleotides align to TRBD1. V lost 8 bases, J lost 3 bases, and 5 bases stayed unmatched. CDR1 and CDR2 from the germline V gene are MDHEN and SYDVKM. This CDR3 spans 14 amino acids. The CDR3 region is CASGTGGPNEKLFF. The DNA of the CDR3 is TGTGCCAGCGGCACAGGGGGGCCTAATGAAAAACTGTTTTTT.

The genes are TRBV28 and TRBJ2-7; 7 bases fit TRBD1. The CDR3 spans 13 residues. CDR1 MDHEN and CDR2 SYDVKM come from the germline V gene. The J segment lost 2 bases and the V segment lost 8 bases, leaving 6 bases of the junction unmatched. CDR3 nucleotides: TGTGCCAGCTCACACAGGGGCACCTACGAGCAGTACTTC. Encoded protein: CASSHRGTYEQYF.

V is TRBV29-1 and J is TRBJ2-1; possibly TRBD1 for D (6 bases). CDR1 is SQVTM, CDR2 ANQGSEA, per germline. The CDR3 covers 11 residues. Trimming cost V 7 bases and J 5 bases, with 9 bases left between them. The CDR3 here is CSGDTNNEQFF. CDR3 nucleotides: TGCAGCGGGGACACGAACAATGAGCAGTTCTTC.

The chain uses TRBV7-8 and TRBJ1-2; 9 bases are shared with TRBD1. This CDR3 spans 14 amino acids. Germline loops: CDR1 SGHVS, CDR2 FQNEAQ. Trimming at V came to 5 bases and at J to 8 bases, leaving 9 bases not matched to a gene. The CDR3, as DNA: TGTGCCAGCAGCGCATCCGGGACAGGGAACGGCTACACCTTC. Protein: CASSASGTGNGYTF. The whole variable domain, filled in from reference TRBV7-8 and TRBJ1-2, reads GAGVSQSPRYKVAKRGQDVALRCDPISGHVSLFWYQQALGQGPEFLTYFQNEAQLDKSGLPSDRFFAERPEGSVSTLKIQRTQQEDSAVYLCASSASGTGNGYTFGSGTRLTVV.

The chain combines TRBV18 with TRBJ2-3; 7 positions match TRBD1. V was pared by 6 bases and J by 2 bases, with 8 bases of the junction left unmatched. Germline V CDR1 and CDR2: KGHSH, LQKENI. The CDR3 has 15 residues. The CDR3 sequence: CASSKSGQNTDTQYF. The CDR3 DNA follows: TGTGCCAGCTCCAAATCGGGACAGAACACAGATACGCAGTATTTT. Together with reference TRBV18 and TRBJ2-3, the CDR3 gives the full variable domain: NAGVMQNPRHLVRRRGQEARLRCSPMKGHSHVYWYRQLPEEGLKFMVYLQKENIIDESGMPKERFSAEFPKEGPSILRIQQVVRGDSAAYFCASSKSGQNTDTQYFGPGTRLTVL.

The chain's CDR3 is CAWSEGLAGAYEQYF. DNA of the CDR3: TGTGCCTGGAGTGAGGGACTAGCGGGGGCCTACGAGCAGTACTTC. The chain has TRBV30 and TRBJ2-7, with 14 bases lining up with TRBD2. J was trimmed by 2 bases and V by 1 base; bases with no gene match: 1. Per germline, CDR1 GTSNPN and CDR2 SVGIG (reference sequence). CDR3 length equals 15 residues.